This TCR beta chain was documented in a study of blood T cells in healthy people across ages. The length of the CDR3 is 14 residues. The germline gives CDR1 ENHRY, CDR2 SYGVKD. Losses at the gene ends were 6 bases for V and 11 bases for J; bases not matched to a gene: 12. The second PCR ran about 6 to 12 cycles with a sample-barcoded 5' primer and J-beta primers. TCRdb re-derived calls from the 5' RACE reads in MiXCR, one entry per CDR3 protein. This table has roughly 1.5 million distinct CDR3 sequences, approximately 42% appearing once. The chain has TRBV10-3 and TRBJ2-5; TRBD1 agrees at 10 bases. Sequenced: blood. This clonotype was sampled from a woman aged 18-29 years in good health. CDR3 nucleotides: TGTGCCATCAGCGAGGGGACAGGGGCAAGGGAGCAGTACTTC. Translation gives CAISEGTGAREQYF.